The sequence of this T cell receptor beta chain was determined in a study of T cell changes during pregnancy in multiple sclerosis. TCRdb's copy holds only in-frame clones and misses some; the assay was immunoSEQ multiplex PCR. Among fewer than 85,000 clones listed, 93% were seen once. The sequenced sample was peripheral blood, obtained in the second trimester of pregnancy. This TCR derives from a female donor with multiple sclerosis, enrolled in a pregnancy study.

In DNA, the CDR3 is TGTGCCAGCAGCTTACATTCCGAGGGCATTCTGTATTTT. Protein sequence: CASSLHSEGILYF. J is TRBJ2-3 and V is TRBV7-6; possible D gene TRBD2, 5 bases. This CDR3 contains 13 residues. V lost 2 bases and J 14 bases, leaving 17 bases between the germline ends. Germline V CDR1 and CDR2: SGHVS, FNYEAQ.